A selection of T cell receptor beta chains follows, all from one sample in a study of blood T cells in healthy people across ages. Each CDR3 protein gets one entry after TCRdb re-called the 5' RACE reads with MiXCR. The sample carries approximately 1,700,000 distinct CDR3 sequences, roughly two fifths recorded once. The sample consisted of blood. Receptor source: a human donor in good health. Both conserved end residues are part of each CDR3. The D gene is left open where the match is weak. Clone size is given for some rows only: seen once, a few or many times, or a class if the clone is expanded.

clone_size j_call v_call d_call cdr3_length cdr3_aa cdr3_nt
. TRBJ2-6 TRBV9 TRBD1 17 CACSVAGTGRGANVLTF TGTGCCTGCAGCGTCGCCGGGACAGGGAGAGGGGCCAACGTCCTGACTTTC
once TRBJ2-5 TRBV5-1 . 13 CASSLKVRETQYF TGCGCCAGCAGCTTGAAGGTTAGGGAGACCCAGTACTTC
. TRBJ2-3 TRBV6-2/TRBV6-3 . 15 CASTQVSWITDTQYF TGTGCCAGCACTCAAGTATCTTGGATCACAGATACGCAGTATTTT
. TRBJ2-3 TRBV12-3/TRBV12-4 . 15 CASGIARISTDTQYF TGTGCCTCCGGGATAGCCAGGATTAGCACAGATACGCAGTATTTT
many TRBJ1-6 TRBV12-3/TRBV12-4 . 14 CASGYTYDASPLHF TGTGCCAGCGGATACACGTATGACGCTTCACCCCTCCACTTT
few TRBJ2-7 TRBV6-6 . 12 CASSYMGYEQYF TGTGCCAGCAGTTACATGGGCTACGAGCAGTACTTC
. TRBJ2-3 TRBV14 TRBD2 17 CASSQLRRDYSTDTQYF TGTGCCAGCAGCCAACTGCGACGGGACTATTCCACAGATACGCAGTATTTT
. TRBJ2-4 TRBV7-2 . 14 CASTWTATPNIQYF TGTGCCAGCACCTGGACAGCAACTCCAAACATTCAGTACTTC
many TRBJ2-7 TRBV10-3 . 15 CAISEDTGGYYEQYF TGTGCCATCAGTGAGGATACAGGTGGCTACTACGAGCAGTACTTC
. TRBJ1-2 TRBV10-3 TRBD1 13 CTIRETGGQGYTF TGTACCATCCGAGAGACAGGGGGCCAGGGCTACACCTTC
once TRBJ2-6 TRBV7-3 . 15 CASSSGISGANVLIF TGTGCCAGCAGCTCTGGAATTTCTGGGGCCAACGTCCTGATTTTC
few TRBJ1-2 TRBV29-1 . 15 CSVERGRRAFYGYTF TGCAGCGTTGAAAGGGGACGGCGGGCCTTCTATGGCTACACCTTC
few TRBJ2-7 TRBV5-6 . 18 CASSSITPVLRSSYEQYF TGTGCCAGCAGCTCTATAACCCCCGTTCTCCGGAGCTCCTACGAGCAGTACTTC
. TRBJ2-1 TRBV20-1 . 16 CSAASPRGAGYNEQFF TGCAGTGCTGCCTCACCAAGGGGGGCCGGCTACAATGAGCAGTTCTTC
. TRBJ2-7 TRBV2 . 13 CASGRLTSYEQYF TGTGCCAGCGGAAGACTAACCTCCTACGAGCAGTACTTC
. TRBJ1-5 TRBV6-2/TRBV6-3 . 12 CASSYEFQPRHF TGTGCCAGCAGTTACGAGTTTCAGCCCCGGCATTTT
. TRBJ1-2 TRBV10-3 TRBD1 17 CAISESGGTDQAYDYTF TGTGCCATCAGTGAGTCAGGGGGGACAGACCAAGCCTATGACTACACCTTC
few TRBJ1-1 TRBV5-1 TRBD1 14 CASNRGRTDTEAFF TGCGCCAGCAATAGGGGGCGGACGGACACTGAAGCTTTCTTT
. TRBJ1-1 TRBV12-3/TRBV12-4 . 15 CASSSTWTHSAEAFF TGTGCCAGCAGTTCTACATGGACACATTCGGCTGAAGCTTTCTTT
. TRBJ1-5 TRBV20-1 . 14 CSARTYGGNQPQHF TGCAGTGCGCGGACATACGGAGGCAATCAGCCCCAGCATTTT
. TRBJ2-7 TRBV3-1 . 14 CASSQAGGIDERYF TGTGCCAGCAGCCAAGCCGGGGGCATCGACGAGCGGTACTTC
. TRBJ1-6 TRBV9 . 17 CASSAGGPNLENSPLHF TGTGCCAGCAGCGCGGGGGGACCGAACCTAGAGAATTCACCCCTCCACTTT
. TRBJ1-2 TRBV20-1 . 19 CSARDRGGGSLGKGYGYTF TGCAGTGCTAGAGATCGTGGCGGGGGGTCTCTAGGGAAGGGATATGGCTACACCTTC
many TRBJ1-2 TRBV6-5 . 13 CASSYVGSYGYTF TGTGCCAGCAGTTACGTGGGGAGCTATGGCTACACCTTC
few TRBJ2-7 TRBV12-3/TRBV12-4 . 15 CTSSSLTSLAYEQYF TGTACCAGCAGTTCCCTTACCAGCCTTGCCTACGAGCAGTACTTC
. TRBJ2-2 TRBV7-2 . 15 CASSPDTFNTGELFF TGTGCCAGCAGCCCCGACACTTTTAACACCGGGGAGCTGTTTTTT
. TRBJ2-1 TRBV5-1 . 16 CASSSLPGHSYNEQFF TGCGCCAGCAGCTCACTACCGGGACACTCCTACAATGAGCAGTTCTTC
. TRBJ1-1 TRBV6-5 . 14 CASSFREGDTEAFF TGTGCCAGCAGTTTCAGGGAAGGGGACACTGAAGCTTTCTTT
. TRBJ1-5 TRBV6-2/TRBV6-3 TRBD1 15 CASSYRTGGREPQHF TGTGCCAGCAGTTATCGGACAGGGGGCAGGGAGCCCCAGCATTTT
few TRBJ2-1 TRBV15 TRBD2 15 CATGREAGGYNEQFF TGTGCCACCGGCAGAGAAGCGGGGGGCTACAATGAGCAGTTCTTC
few TRBJ1-2 TRBV5-6 . 15 CASSLGRSGYYGYTF TGTGCCAGCAGCTTGGGGCGCTCAGGGTACTATGGCTACACCTTC
. TRBJ2-1 TRBV7-2 TRBD2 16 CASSPSGGVGYNEQFF TGTGCCAGCAGCCCTAGCGGGGGGGTGGGTTACAATGAGCAGTTCTTC
. TRBJ2-3 TRBV7-6 TRBD2 16 CASSSFIAGFTDTQYF TGTGCCAGCAGCTCCTTTATAGCGGGGTTCACAGATACGCAGTATTTT
. TRBJ1-2 TRBV4-3 TRBD1 15 CASSQARQGGGGYTF TGCGCCAGCAGCCAAGCCCGACAGGGGGGTGGTGGCTACACCTTC
few TRBJ1-1 TRBV7-8 . 12 CASSPYNTEAFF TGTGCCAGCAGCCCGTACAACACTGAAGCTTTCTTT
. TRBJ2-3 TRBV7-3 TRBD2 17 CASSLNSGGVLTDTQYF TGTGCCAGCAGCTTAAATAGCGGGGGGGTCCTCACAGATACGCAGTATTTT
. TRBJ1-1 TRBV14 . 13 CATSGTQNTEAFF TGTGCCACCAGCGGGACACAGAACACTGAAGCTTTCTTT
few TRBJ1-2 TRBV7-9 . 14 CASSSPGFYYGYTF TGTGCCAGCAGCTCCCCGGGTTTCTACTATGGCTACACCTTC
once TRBJ2-7 TRBV28 TRBD2 18 CASSRSGGARISGYEQYF TGTGCCAGCAGTCGAAGCGGGGGGGCCCGGATTTCGGGTTACGAGCAGTACTTC
. TRBJ2-7 TRBV6-5 TRBD1 12 CGSKYPGGEQYF TGTGGCAGCAAGTACCCAGGGGGCGAGCAGTACTTC